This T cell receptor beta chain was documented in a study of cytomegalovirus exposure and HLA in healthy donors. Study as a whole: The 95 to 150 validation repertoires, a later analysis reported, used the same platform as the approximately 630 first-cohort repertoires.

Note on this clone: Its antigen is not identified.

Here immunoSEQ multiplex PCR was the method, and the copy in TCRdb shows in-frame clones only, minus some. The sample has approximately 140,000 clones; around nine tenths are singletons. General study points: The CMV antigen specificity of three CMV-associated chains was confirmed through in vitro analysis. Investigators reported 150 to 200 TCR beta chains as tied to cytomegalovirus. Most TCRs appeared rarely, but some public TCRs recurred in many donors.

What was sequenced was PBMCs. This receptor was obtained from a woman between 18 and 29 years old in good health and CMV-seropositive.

The CDR3: CASAREGTLKNIQYF. As DNA, the CDR3 is TGTGCCAGCGCTCGGGAGGGCACCCTCAAAAACATTCAGTACTTC. This chain connects TRBV6-1 to TRBJ2-4, with TRBD2 matching over 8 bases. Germline V gene lookup returns CDR1 MNHNS and CDR2 SASEGT. The CDR3 is 15 residues long. With 8 bases clipped from V and 3 bases from J, the junction kept 9 bases outside the gene matches.